This T cell receptor beta chain was recovered during a study of T cell changes during pregnancy in multiple sclerosis. Measured with immunoSEQ multiplex PCR; TCRdb has only the in-frame clones, and not every one. The table lists roughly 79,000 clones, 90% to 95% of them singletons. The germline CDR1 and CDR2 sequences are MNHNS and SASEGT. V gave up 5 bases and J gave up 9 bases; unmatched junction bases: 8. CDR3 length: 15 amino acids. The V call is TRBV6-1, the J call TRBJ2-1; TRBD1 agrees at 12 bases. The origin of this receptor is a female donor with multiple sclerosis, enrolled in a pregnancy study. The specimen comprised CD4+ T cells from peripheral blood mononuclear cells, sampled before pregnancy. The CDR3 protein is CASSQPGQGASEQFF. In DNA form, the CDR3 reads TGTGCCAGCAGTCAACCGGGACAGGGGGCGAGTGAGCAGTTCTTC.